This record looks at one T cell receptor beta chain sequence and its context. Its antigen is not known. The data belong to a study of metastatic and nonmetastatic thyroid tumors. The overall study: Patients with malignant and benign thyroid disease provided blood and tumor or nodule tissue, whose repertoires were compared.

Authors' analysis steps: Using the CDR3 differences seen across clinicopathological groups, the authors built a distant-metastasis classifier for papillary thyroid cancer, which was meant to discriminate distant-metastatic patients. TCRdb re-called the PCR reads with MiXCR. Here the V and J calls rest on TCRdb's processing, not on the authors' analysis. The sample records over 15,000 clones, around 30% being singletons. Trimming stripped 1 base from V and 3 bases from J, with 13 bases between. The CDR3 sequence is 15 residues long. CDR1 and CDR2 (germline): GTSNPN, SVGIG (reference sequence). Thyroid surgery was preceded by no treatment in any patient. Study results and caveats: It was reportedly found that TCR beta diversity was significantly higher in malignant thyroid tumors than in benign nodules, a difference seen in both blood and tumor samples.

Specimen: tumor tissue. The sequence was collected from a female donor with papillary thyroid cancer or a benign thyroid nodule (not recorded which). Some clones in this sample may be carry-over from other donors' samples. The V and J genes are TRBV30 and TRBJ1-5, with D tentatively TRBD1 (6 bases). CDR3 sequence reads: CAWSGPGQFNQPQHF. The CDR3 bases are TGTGCCTGGAGTGGACCCGGACAGTTCAATCAGCCCCAGCATTTT. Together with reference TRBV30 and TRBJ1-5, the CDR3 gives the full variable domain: SQTIHQWPATLVQPVGSPLSLECTVEGTSNPNLYWYRQAAGRGLQLLFYSVGIGQISSEVPQNLSASRPQDRQFILSSKKLLLSDSGFYLCAWSGPGQFNQPQHFGDGTRLSIL.